These 2 T cell receptor beta chains came from one sample sequenced in a study of Graves' ophthalmopathy and Graves' hyperthyroidism. Transcripts of RNA were the source for amplifying TCR beta CDR3 regions. HTBI primers primed a first-round RT-PCR, and a second-round multiplex PCR followed. One entry per CDR3 protein, called by TCRdb with MiXCR from the multiplex PCR reads. The table has around 1,200,000 distinct CDR3 sequences, roughly two fifths seen once; the top ten hold 11%. The sequencing sample was made of peripheral blood or thyroid tissue (not recorded which). The receptors shown here come from an adult man with Graves' hyperthyroidism.

This clonotype appeared a few times. The gene calls are TRBV10-3 and TRBJ1-6; D might be TRBD1 (5 bases). The germline gives CDR1 ENHRY, CDR2 SYGVKD. Trimming shortened V by 10 bases and J by 0 bases, and 19 bases separated the two germline ends. This CDR3 contains 17 residues. The CDR3 loop is CASSLRDPSSYNSPLHF. Here the CDR3 DNA reads TGTGCCAGCAGCCTTCGGGACCCAAGCTCCTATAATTCACCCCTCCACTTT.

This clonotype has at least ten counts. V is TRBV7-2 and J is TRBJ2-5; possibly TRBD1 or TRBD2 for D (6 bases each). This CDR3 comprises 17 residues. Germline values: CDR1 SGHTA, CDR2 FQGNSA. The germline V and J ends were trimmed by 5 bases and 3 bases, with 22 bases remaining between them. The CDR3 DNA follows: TGTGCCAGCAGCCGAAACGGAGGGTGGACAGACAAAGAGACCCAGTACTTC. As protein: CASSRNGGWTDKETQYF.